The 8 T cell receptor beta chains below come from one sample, sequenced in a study of shared clonotypes between healthy human individuals. Clones were read by immunoSEQ multiplex PCR, and TCRdb kept only the in-frame ones, dropping some. The repertoire holds roughly 2,500,000 clones, with approximately 93% as singletons. The sequenced material came from naive CD4+ T cells from PBMCs. Noted subset: CD45RA+ positively selected. These receptor sequences come from a man between 18 and 35 years old in good health. Some clones in this sample may be carry-over from other donors' samples.

V usage is TRBV6-1 and J usage is TRBJ1-1; D is ambiguous. The V gene lost 3 bases and the J gene lost 6 bases, with 8 bases spanning the gap. This CDR3 has 12 residues. The germline V gene has CDR1 MNHNS and CDR2 SASEGT. The CDR3 nucleotides read TGTGCCAGCAGTGATTTGCCCTCTGAAGCTTTCTTT. This encodes CASSDLPSEAFF.

The chain carries TRBV7-9 and TRBJ2-7; 9 nucleotides align to TRBD2. CDR1 SEHNR and CDR2 FQNEAQ come from the germline V gene (reference sequence). Losses at the gene ends were 5 bases for V and 3 bases for J; bases not matched to a gene: 11. The CDR3 has 16 residues. The DNA for the CDR3 is TGTGCCAGCAGCCAATTCGCTAGCGGGGCGAACTACGAGCAGTACTTC. This translates into CASSQFASGANYEQYF.

The chain has TRBV11-3 and TRBJ2-1; 10 bases align to TRBD2. Trimming removed 5 bases from V and 4 bases from J; junction bases left unmatched: 5. The length of the CDR3 is 15 residues. The germline V gene has CDR1 SGHNT and CDR2 YENEEA. The CDR3 reads CASSQSGGGYNEQFF. The CDR3 nucleotides read TGTGCCAGCAGCCAAAGCGGGGGGGGTTACAATGAGCAGTTCTTC.

The chain carries TRBV9 and TRBJ1-5; D not resolved. CDR1 is SGDLS and CDR2 is YYNGEE in the germline V gene. This CDR3 comprises 14 residues. Trimming took off 3 bases at V and 4 bases at J, with 11 bases between the two ends. CDR3 in DNA: TGTGCCAGCAGCGGGCTCCAAATGAATCAGCCCCAGCATTTT. Amino acids: CASSGLQMNQPQHF. The full variable domain, rest sourced from reference TRBV9 and TRBJ1-5, is DSGVTQTPKHLITATGQRVTLRCSPRSGDLSVYWYQQSLDQGLQFLIQYYNGEERAKGNILERFSAQQFPDLHSELNLSSLELGDSALYFCASSGLQMNQPQHFGDGTRLSIL.

The V gene is TRBV6-5, the J gene TRBJ2-2, with D tentatively TRBD2 (6 bases). CDR3 length equals 13 residues. CDR1 MNHEY and CDR2 SVGAGI come from the germline V gene. V was clipped by 7 bases and J by 5 bases, with 11 bases between them. This chain's CDR3 is CASTRRGTGELFF. The CDR3 coding sequence is TGTGCCAGCACTCGGAGGGGAACCGGGGAGCTGTTTTTT.

This rearrangement joins TRBV5-1 to TRBJ2-5; 7 bases fit TRBD2. The trim removed 5 bases at V and 2 bases at J, leaving 3 bases unmatched. Germline CDR1 is SGHRS and CDR2 is YFSETQ. The CDR3 covers 13 residues. The CDR3 sequence: CASRREQQETQYF. The CDR3 nucleotides are TGCGCCAGCAGGCGGGAGCAGCAAGAGACCCAGTACTTC.

This chain uses TRBV29-1 with TRBJ1-1; D gene unclear. Germline V gene sequence: CDR1 SQVTM, CDR2 ANQGSEA. This CDR3 region has 14 residues. Trimming took off 4 bases at V and 4 bases at J, with 16 bases between the two ends. The CDR3 nucleotides read TGCAGCGTTGTAGGCTCGGGTGCGCTCACTGAAGCTTTCTTT. This gives the protein CSVVGSGALTEAFF.

V is TRBV19 and J is TRBJ1-2; maybe TRBD1 (6 bases). The CDR3 sequence is 17 residues long. Trimming shortened V by 2 bases and J by 0 bases, and 16 bases separated the two germline ends. The germline V gene encodes CDR1 LNHDA and CDR2 SQIVND (reference sequence). The chain's CDR3 is CASSILYGTFTNYGYTF. The CDR3 region has the DNA TGTGCCAGTAGTATACTATACGGGACATTCACTAACTATGGCTACACCTTC.